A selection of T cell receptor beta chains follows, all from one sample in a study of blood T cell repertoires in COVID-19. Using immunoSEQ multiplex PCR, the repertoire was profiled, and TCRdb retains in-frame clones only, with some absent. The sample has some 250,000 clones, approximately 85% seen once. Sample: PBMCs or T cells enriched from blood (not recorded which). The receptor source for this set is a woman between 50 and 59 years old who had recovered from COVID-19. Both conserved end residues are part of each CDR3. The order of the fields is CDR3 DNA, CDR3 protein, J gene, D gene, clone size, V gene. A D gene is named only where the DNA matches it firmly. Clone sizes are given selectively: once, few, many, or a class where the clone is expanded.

TGTGCCAGCAGCCTTCATCAATCCGTTGACAGTTATCAGCCCCAGCATTTT | CASSLHQSVDSYQPQHF | TRBJ1-5 | - | - | TRBV5-8
TGTGCCAGCAGCCCGAGGGGGGGAGGAAACACCATATATTTT | CASSPRGGGNTIYF | TRBJ1-3 | - | - | TRBV7-9
TGTGCCAGTAGTATAGAGACGGGAGTTGAGGAGACCCAGTACTTC | CASSIETGVEETQYF | TRBJ2-5 | - | - | TRBV19
TGTGCCAGCAGCCGGGACAGTCTCATGAACACTGAAGCTTTCTTT | CASSRDSLMNTEAFF | TRBJ1-1 | TRBD1 | few | TRBV27
TGTGCCAGCGGGTCGGGGGGGGGTCAGCCCCAGCATTTT | CASGSGGGQPQHF | TRBJ1-5 | - | - | TRBV27
TGTGCCAGCAGCTTGGCCGGAGGACAGAGAAATCAGCCCCAGCATTTT | CASSLAGGQRNQPQHF | TRBJ1-5 | - | - | TRBV5-6
TGTGCCAGCAAGGAAGGGGAGGGGAACACTGAAGCTTTCTTT | CASKEGEGNTEAFF | TRBJ1-1 | - | - | TRBV2
TGTGCCAGTCGCCGGGCAGGGGTCCAAGTAAATGGCTACACCTTC | CASRRAGVQVNGYTF | TRBJ1-2 | - | few | TRBV19
TGTGCCAGCAGTGAACAGGGGAGCAATCAGCCCCAGCATTTT | CASSEQGSNQPQHF | TRBJ1-5 | - | - | TRBV2
TGTGCCAGCAGTAGACAGGCCCGCAATCAGCCCCAGCATTTT | CASSRQARNQPQHF | TRBJ1-5 | - | - | TRBV2
TGTGCCACCAGCAGGACAGGGGAACGCGAGCAGTACTTC | CATSRTGEREQYF | TRBJ2-7 | TRBD1 | - | TRBV15